This T cell receptor beta chain derives from a study of regulatory T cells in long-lasting Graves disease. Study summary: Graves' patients with a new diagnosis had received antithyroid drugs under 3 months.

Combining iRepertoire HTBI primers with Arm-PCR of CDR3 regions, the authors built TCR beta libraries. In TCRdb, the multiplex PCR reads were re-called with MiXCR into one record per CDR3 protein. The profile covers under 300,000 distinct CDR3 sequences, with approximately 20% appearing a single time and less than 25% taken by the ten largest. Time point in this sample: newly diagnosed GD, antithyroid drugs for less than 3 months. The TCR library was prepared using RNA isolated from PBMCs. Around 8.2 milliliters of peripheral blood went into EDTA tubes. This clonotype has at least ten counts. Antigen specificity is unknown. Whole-study results and caveats: Rather than thyroid tissue, only peripheral blood underwent study. When disease was persistent, TRBV28, TRBJ1-2 and TRBJ2-5 were the favored segments.

CDR3 length: 13 amino acids. Germline V lookup: CDR1 DFQATT, CDR2 SNEGSKA (reference sequence). V dropped 2 bases and J dropped 5 bases, with 12 bases sitting between them. The chain employs TRBV20-1 and TRBJ2-5; D ambiguous. This specimen was peripheral blood mononuclear cells (PBMCs), taken at new diagnosis, from a patient treated with antithyroid drugs. This TCR came from a female donor with Graves disease. DNA of the CDR3: TGCAGTGCTAGACAGAGTCCCGGGGAGACCCAGTACTTC. Residues: CSARQSPGETQYF.